The clone carrying this T cell receptor beta chain was counted ten times or more. The antigen is unknown. These data come from a study of blood T cells in healthy people across ages. Study-wide results and limits: What prevented conclusive comparison of naive and antigen-experienced cells was that PBMCs were unsorted.

This CDR3 comprises 13 residues. Trimming took off 4 bases at V and 0 bases at J, with 8 bases between the two ends. Germline V gene lookup returns CDR1 SGHRS and CDR2 YFSETQ. For the second PCR, which ran for about 7 to 11 cycles, a sample-barcoded 5' primer and a J-beta primer mix were used. TCRdb processed the 5' RACE reads anew with MiXCR; each CDR3 protein has one entry. The data show 550,000 to 700,000 distinct CDR3 sequences, about 25% seen once. The chain links TRBV5-1 to TRBJ2-7; D remains unclear. The sample was blood. The TCR comes from a woman aged 70 to 79 in good health. Here the CDR3 DNA reads TGCGCCAGCAGCCAAGGCTCCTCCTACGAGCAGTACTTC. Protein sequence: CASSQGSSYEQYF.